The source of this T cell receptor beta chain is a study of PD-L1 blockade in urothelial cancer. Looking at the study overall: Patients' prior chemotherapy regimens numbered 0 to 3. At 3 weeks (second dose) and 6 weeks after starting treatment, blood was analyzed. Specimens of blood held a median count of roughly 130,000 T cells.

Each PCR contained spiked-in synthetic TCR analog templates. Profiled with immunoSEQ multiplex PCR; TCRdb holds only in-frame clones, not every one. Of roughly 87,000 clones detected, about nine tenths appear once; the ten largest clones hold roughly 5.2%. This receptor was taken from a woman in her sixties or seventies with urothelial cancer. This material consisted of PBMCs, taken around atezolizumab (anti-PD-L1) treatment.

Here the CDR3 reads CASSFWTSVTDTQYF. CDR3 DNA: TGTGCCAGCAGCTTTTGGACTAGCGTCACAGATACGCAGTATTTT. The chain joins TRBV5-4 to TRBJ2-3; 9 nucleotides agree with TRBD2. The V and J ends lost 2 bases and 2 bases, in that order; junction bases with no gene match: 3. The CDR3 length is 15 residues. Germline V lookup: CDR1 SGHNT, CDR2 YYREEE (reference sequence).